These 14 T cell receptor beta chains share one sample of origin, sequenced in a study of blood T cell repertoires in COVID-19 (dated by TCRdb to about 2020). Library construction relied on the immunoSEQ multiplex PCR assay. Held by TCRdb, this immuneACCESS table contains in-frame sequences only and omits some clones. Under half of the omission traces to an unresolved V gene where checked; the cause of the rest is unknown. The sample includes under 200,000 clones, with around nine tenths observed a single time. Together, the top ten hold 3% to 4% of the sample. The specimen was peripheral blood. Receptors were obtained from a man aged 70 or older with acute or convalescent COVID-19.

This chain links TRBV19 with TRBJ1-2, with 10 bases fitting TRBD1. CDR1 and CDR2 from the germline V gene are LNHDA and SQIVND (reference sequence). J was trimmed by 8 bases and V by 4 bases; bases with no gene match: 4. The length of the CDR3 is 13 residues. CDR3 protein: CASSTWTGGGYTF. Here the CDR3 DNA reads TGTGCCAGTAGTACCTGGACAGGGGGAGGCTACACCTTC.

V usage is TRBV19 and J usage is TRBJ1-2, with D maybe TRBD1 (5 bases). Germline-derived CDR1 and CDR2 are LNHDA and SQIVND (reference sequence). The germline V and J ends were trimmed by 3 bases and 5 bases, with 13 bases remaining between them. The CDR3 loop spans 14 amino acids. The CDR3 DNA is TGTGCCAGTAGTATCGTAGGGGCTCGGTATGGCTACACCTTC. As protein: CASSIVGARYGYTF.

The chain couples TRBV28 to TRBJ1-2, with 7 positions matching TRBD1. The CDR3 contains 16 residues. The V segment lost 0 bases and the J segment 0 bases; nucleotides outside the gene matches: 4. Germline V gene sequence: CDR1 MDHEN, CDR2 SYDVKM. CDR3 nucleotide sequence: TGTGCCAGCAGTTTATGGGAGGGACAGACTAACTATGGCTACACCTTC. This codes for CASSLWEGQTNYGYTF.

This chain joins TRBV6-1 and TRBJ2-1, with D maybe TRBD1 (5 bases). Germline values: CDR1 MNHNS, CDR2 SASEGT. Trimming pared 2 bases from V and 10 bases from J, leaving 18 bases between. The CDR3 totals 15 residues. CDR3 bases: TGTGCCAGCAGTGAACAGGGATCCTATCCATCCGAGCAGTTCTTC. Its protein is CASSEQGSYPSEQFF.

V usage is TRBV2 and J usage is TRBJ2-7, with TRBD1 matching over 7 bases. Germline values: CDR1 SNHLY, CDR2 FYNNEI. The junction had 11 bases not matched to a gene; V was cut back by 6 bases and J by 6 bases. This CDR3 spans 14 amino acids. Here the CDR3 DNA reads TGTGCCAGCAGGGTCCGACAGGGTCTAGGCGAGCAGTACTTC. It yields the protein CASRVRQGLGEQYF.

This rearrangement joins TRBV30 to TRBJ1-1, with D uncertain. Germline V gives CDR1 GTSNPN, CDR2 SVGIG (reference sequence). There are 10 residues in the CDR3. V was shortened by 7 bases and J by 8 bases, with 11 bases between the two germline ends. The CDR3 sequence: CASTTVEAFF. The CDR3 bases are TGTGCCTCCACAACAGTAGAAGCTTTCTTT.

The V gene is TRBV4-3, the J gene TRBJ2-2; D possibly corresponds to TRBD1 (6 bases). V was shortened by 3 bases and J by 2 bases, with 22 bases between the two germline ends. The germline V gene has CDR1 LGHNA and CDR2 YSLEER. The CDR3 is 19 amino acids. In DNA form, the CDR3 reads TGCGCCAGCAGCCAGGAGGCCGGGACACGAGGCCGAAACACCGGGGAGCTGTTTTTT. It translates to CASSQEAGTRGRNTGELFF.

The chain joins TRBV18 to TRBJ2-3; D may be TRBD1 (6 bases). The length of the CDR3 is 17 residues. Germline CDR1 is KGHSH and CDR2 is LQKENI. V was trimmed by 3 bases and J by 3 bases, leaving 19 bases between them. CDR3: CASSPLTGSQGTDTQYF. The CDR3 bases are TGTGCCAGCTCACCCCTCACAGGGAGCCAGGGAACAGATACGCAGTATTTT.

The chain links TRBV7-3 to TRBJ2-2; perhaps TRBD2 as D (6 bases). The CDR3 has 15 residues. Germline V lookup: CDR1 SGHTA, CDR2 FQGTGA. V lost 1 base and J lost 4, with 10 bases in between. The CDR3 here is CASSLMPRGTGELFF. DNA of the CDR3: TGTGCCAGCAGCTTAATGCCGCGGGGCACCGGGGAGCTGTTTTTT. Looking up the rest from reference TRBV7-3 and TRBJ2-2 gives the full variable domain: GAGVSQTPSNKVTEKGKYVELRCDPISGHTALYWYRQSLGQGPEFLIYFQGTGAADDSGLPNDRFFAVRPEGSVSTLKIQRTERGDSAVYLCASSLMPRGTGELFFGEGSRLTVL.

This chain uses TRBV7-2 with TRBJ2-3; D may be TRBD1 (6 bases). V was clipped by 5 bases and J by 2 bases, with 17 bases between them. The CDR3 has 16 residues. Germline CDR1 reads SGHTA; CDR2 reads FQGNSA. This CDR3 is CASSAPAGQPTDTQYF. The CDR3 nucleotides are TGTGCCAGCAGCGCCCCGGCCGGACAGCCCACAGATACGCAGTATTTT.

The CDR3 bases are TGTGCCTGGAGTTCTGTTAGCGTCTACGAGCAGTACTTC. Translated: CAWSSVSVYEQYF. The chain carries TRBV30 and TRBJ2-7; possible D gene TRBD2, 5 bases. This CDR3 has 13 residues. V was shortened by 2 bases and J by 3 bases, with 11 bases between the two germline ends. Germline CDR1 and CDR2: GTSNPN and SVGIG (reference sequence).

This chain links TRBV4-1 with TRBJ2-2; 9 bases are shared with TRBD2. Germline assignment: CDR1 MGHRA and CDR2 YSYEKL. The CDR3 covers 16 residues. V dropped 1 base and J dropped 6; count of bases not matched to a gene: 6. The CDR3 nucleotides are TGCGCCAGCAGCCAAGGGGCGGGAGGGCCTGCCGGGGAGCTGTTTTTT. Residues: CASSQGAGGPAGELFF.

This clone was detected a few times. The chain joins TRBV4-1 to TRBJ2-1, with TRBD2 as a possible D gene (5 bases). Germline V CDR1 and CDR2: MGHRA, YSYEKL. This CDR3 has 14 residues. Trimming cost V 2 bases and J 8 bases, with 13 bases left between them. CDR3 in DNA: TGCGCCAGCAGCCAAAACCTACTAGGTCATGAGCAGTTCTTC. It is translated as CASSQNLLGHEQFF.

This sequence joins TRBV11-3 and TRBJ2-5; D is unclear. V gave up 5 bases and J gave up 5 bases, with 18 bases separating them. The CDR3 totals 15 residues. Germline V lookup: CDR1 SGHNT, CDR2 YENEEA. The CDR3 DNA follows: TGTGCCAGCAGCCCCGGCGGCCGTCTCCGGGAGACCCAGTACTTC. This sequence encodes CASSPGGRLRETQYF.